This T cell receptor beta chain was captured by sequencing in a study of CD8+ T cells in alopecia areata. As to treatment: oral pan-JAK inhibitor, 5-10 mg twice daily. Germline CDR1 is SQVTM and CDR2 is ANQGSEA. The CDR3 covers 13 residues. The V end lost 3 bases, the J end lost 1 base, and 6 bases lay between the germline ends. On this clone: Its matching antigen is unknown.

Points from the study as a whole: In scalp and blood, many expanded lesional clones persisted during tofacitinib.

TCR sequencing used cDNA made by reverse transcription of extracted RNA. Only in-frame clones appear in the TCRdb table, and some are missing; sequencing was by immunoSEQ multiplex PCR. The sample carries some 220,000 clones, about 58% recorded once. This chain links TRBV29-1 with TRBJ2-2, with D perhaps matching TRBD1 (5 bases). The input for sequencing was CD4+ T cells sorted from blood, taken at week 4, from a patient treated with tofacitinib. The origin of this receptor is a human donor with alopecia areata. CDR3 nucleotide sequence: TGCAGCGTTGACGACAGGAACACCGGGGAGCTGTTTTTT. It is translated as CSVDDRNTGELFF.